The 14 T cell receptor beta chains below were found in one sample sequenced in a study of blood T cells in healthy people across ages. Alongside a J-beta primer mix, a sample-barcoded 5' primer served in a second PCR lasting about 6 to 12 cycles. TCRdb fed the 5' RACE reads into MiXCR, producing one record per CDR3 protein. The table records 1.5 million to 2 million distinct CDR3 sequences, roughly 28% of them present only once. Source material: blood. Receptors were obtained from a woman under 40 in good health.

The CDR3 loop is CASSHTDGTYGYTF. CDR3 DNA: TGCGCCAGCAGCCACACCGACGGGACCTATGGCTACACCTTC. V and J are TRBV4-3 and TRBJ1-2, with a possible D match to TRBD1 (5 bases). Trimming removed 3 bases at V and 4 bases at J, with 12 bases between. Germline CDR1 reads LGHNA; CDR2 reads YSLEER. The CDR3 extends over 14 amino acids.

This clonotype was counted a few times. The gene calls are TRBV2 and TRBJ2-5; D uncertain. This CDR3 spans 12 amino acids. CDR1 is SNHLY and CDR2 is FYNNEI in the germline V gene. The V end was cut by 6 bases, the J end by 5 bases, with 10 bases between. CDR3 sequence (DNA): TGTGCCAGCAGGATGAATAGGGAGACCCAGTACTTC. Residues: CASRMNRETQYF.

The rearrangement joins TRBV12-3 or TRBV12-4 to TRBJ2-3; 8 nucleotides agree with TRBD1. The J segment lost 4 bases and the V segment lost 5 bases, leaving 8 bases of the junction unmatched. This CDR3 has 15 residues. The CDR3 protein is CASSAGTGAPDTQYF. CDR3 in DNA: TGTGCCAGCAGTGCCGGGACAGGAGCCCCAGATACGCAGTATTTT.

This clonotype appeared a few times. The J gene is TRBJ2-1, the V gene TRBV4-1, with a possible D match to TRBD2 (5 bases). The CDR3 consists of 16 residues. Deletions cut 6 bases from V and 0 bases from J, with 15 bases between. CDR1 and CDR2 from the germline V gene are MGHRA and YSYEKL. The CDR3 loop is CASRFRGASSYNEQFF. The CDR3 coding sequence is TGCGCCAGCAGGTTCCGGGGAGCGAGCTCCTACAATGAGCAGTTCTTC.

CDR3 nucleotide sequence: TGTGCTAGTGAGGGACTAAACTACAATGAGCAGTTCTTC. This codes for CASEGLNYNEQFF. V usage is TRBV12-5 and J usage is TRBJ2-1; the match to TRBD2 covers 7 bases. The CDR3 is 13 amino acids. Trimming removed 7 bases from V and 3 bases from J; junction bases left unmatched: 3. From germline, CDR1 is LGHNT and CDR2 FRNRAP.

This clonotype has more than one count but fewer than ten. The chain links TRBV7-9 to TRBJ1-2; 10 nucleotides line up with TRBD1. Looked up from germline, CDR1 is SEHNR and CDR2 is FQNEAQ (reference sequence). This CDR3 contains 16 residues. J was trimmed by 4 bases and V by 4 bases; bases with no gene match: 9. The CDR3 sequence: CASSSRDRGLSYGYTF. Here the CDR3 DNA reads TGTGCCAGCAGCTCCCGGGACAGGGGACTCAGCTATGGCTACACCTTC.

This clonotype was seen ten or more times. The rearrangement links TRBV7-6 to TRBJ2-7; 7 nucleotides agree with TRBD1. The length of the CDR3 is 14 residues. Looked up from germline, CDR1 is SGHVS and CDR2 is FNYEAQ. V trimming: 2 bases; J trimming: 1 base; junction bases outside the gene matches: 2. CDR3 protein: CASSLRDRSYEQYF. CDR3 nucleotides: TGTGCCAGCAGCTTAAGGGACAGATCCTACGAGCAGTACTTC.

This clonotype was counted ten times or more. The chain recombines TRBV20-1 with TRBJ1-1, with TRBD1 matching 7 bases. The trim removed 8 bases at V and 1 base at J, leaving 4 bases unmatched. The length of the CDR3 is 12 residues. The germline V gene has CDR1 DFQATT and CDR2 SNEGSKA (reference sequence). The DNA for the CDR3 is TGCAGTTTGGAGGGGGCGAACACTGAAGCTTTCTTT. Translated, it gives CSLEGANTEAFF.

This chain connects TRBV2 to TRBJ2-7; D may match TRBD1 or TRBD2 (5 bases each). The CDR3 runs 14 residues. The germline V gene has CDR1 SNHLY and CDR2 FYNNEI. The germline V and J ends were trimmed by 5 bases and 5 bases, with 16 bases remaining between them. CDR3 sequence reads: CASSYLASRDEQYF. The CDR3 bases are TGTGCCAGCAGTTACCTGGCTAGCAGGGACGAGCAGTACTTC.

This clonotype was observed at least ten times. The junction departs from the called germline gene at one end, perhaps through a read error. V is TRBV5-1 and J is TRBJ2-3; D is perhaps TRBD2 (6 bases). CDR3 length: 15 residues. CDR1 and CDR2 (germline): SGHRS, YFSETQ. CDR3 residues: CASSLGGVSTDTQYF. In nucleotides, the CDR3 is TGTGCCAGCAGTTTGGGCGGGGTAAGCACAGATACGCAGTATTTT.

The rearrangement joins TRBV21-1 to TRBJ2-6; the D segment call TRBD1 is taken from the table without a DNA check. TRBV21-1 is a pseudogene locus. The CDR3 is 18 amino acids. The CDR3 loop reads CASSKGTGGSSGANVLTF. The CDR3 nucleotides are TGTGCCAGCAGCAAAGGTACAGGGGGTTCCTCTGGGGCCAACGTCCTGACTTTC.

The chain uses TRBV3-1 and TRBJ2-1, with 9 bases identical to TRBD2. V was pared by 11 bases and J by 5 bases, with 16 bases of the junction left unmatched. The germline V gene encodes CDR1 LGHDT and CDR2 YNNKEL (reference sequence). The CDR3 loop spans 16 amino acids. CDR3 loop: CAGRSPVAGGDNEQFF. The CDR3 coding sequence is TGTGCCGGCCGTTCTCCGGTGGCGGGGGGGGACAATGAGCAGTTCTTC.

The chain combines TRBV11-1 with TRBJ2-4, with D perhaps TRBD2 (6 bases). V was clipped by 5 bases and J by 13 bases, with 21 bases between them. CDR1 SGHAT and CDR2 FQDESV come from the germline V gene (reference sequence). The CDR3 consists of 14 residues. CDR3 DNA sequence: TGTGCCAGCAGCCAGACGGGGGTCTACAATGAGCAGTACTTC. Translating it yields CASSQTGVYNEQYF.

The rearrangement links TRBV12-3 or TRBV12-4 to TRBJ2-1, with D unclear. V was clipped by 3 bases and J by 9 bases, with 12 bases between them. The CDR3 is made up of 13 amino acids. CDR3 amino acids: CASSFSSSSEQFF. The CDR3 DNA is TGTGCCAGCAGTTTTAGTAGTTCGAGTGAGCAGTTCTTC.